Each of the 20 T cell receptor beta chains below was sequenced from the same sample in a study of T cell clonality in common variable immunodeficiency (dated by TCRdb to between 2014 and 2016). Library creation used the immunoSEQ multiplex PCR assay. TCRdb carries this immuneACCESS record with in-frame sequences only. Its versions omit some clonotypes, under half of them owing to an unresolved V gene in the studies checked, with the rest unexplained. There are some 45,000 clones in this sample, and none of them is a singleton. Less than 2.5% of the sample goes to the ten largest clones. The specimen was peripheral blood mononuclear cells. Receptors were obtained from a person between 18 and 70 years old in good health.

This clone was seen ten or more times. This CDR3 reads CASSLTGDTEAFF. The CDR3 DNA, read in part, is TGTGCCAGCTCACTGACAGGGGACACTGAA. The chain uses TRBV18 and TRBJ1-1, with 8 bases lining up with TRBD1. The read ends 3 residues early relative to the CDR3; the germline J gene fills the gap. The V gene end was trimmed by 4 bases and the J gene end by 3 bases; junction bases not matched to a gene: 1. Germline V gene sequence: CDR1 KGHSH, CDR2 LQKENI. The CDR3 runs to 13 residues.

This clone came up many times. With the read ending 3 residues before the CDR3 end, the germline J gene is used to fill in that end. The chain links TRBV7-8 to TRBJ1-5; TRBD1 aligns across 8 bases. J lost 6 bases, V lost 5 bases, and 6 bases had no gene match. Germline V lookup: CDR1 SGHVS, CDR2 FQNEAQ. The CDR3 runs to 14 residues. CDR3 DNA, as far as it was read: TGTGCCAGCAGCCAGGGGGCTGGGGGTCAGCCC. This sequence encodes CASSQGAGGQP. The entire CDR3 protein reads CASSQGAGGQPQHF. The full variable domain, completed using reference TRBV7-8 and TRBJ1-5, is GAGVSQSPRYKVAKRGQDVALRCDPISGHVSLFWYQQALGQGPEFLTYFQNEAQLDKSGLPSDRFFAERPEGSVSTLKIQRTQQEDSAVYLCASSQGAGGQPQHFGDGTRLSIL.

This clone was recorded many times. The observed sequence ends 3 residues before the CDR3 terminus, with the missing tail filled in from the germline J gene. The chain joins TRBV4-1 to TRBJ1-3; no reliable D call. The germline V gene encodes CDR1 MGHRA and CDR2 YSYEKL. The CDR3 totals 12 residues. V lost 1 base, J lost 7 bases, and 5 bases lay in between. The CDR3 reads CASSQVGNTIYF. CDR3 DNA (partial): TGCGCCAGCAGCCAAGTGGGCAACACC.

This clone occurred many times. Read coverage stops 3 residues before the CDR3 terminus; the germline J gene supplies the remainder. The V and J genes are TRBV7-6 and TRBJ2-1; 15 nucleotides line up with TRBD2. Looked up from germline, CDR1 is SGHVS and CDR2 is FNYEAQ. The CDR3 extends over 15 amino acids. V shed 8 bases, J shed 4 bases, and the junction held 3 bases outside the gene matches. The sequenced part of the CDR3 DNA is TGTGCCAGCGGGGGACTAGCGGGGGGATACAATGAG. Protein: CASGGLAGGYNE. From start to end, the CDR3 is CASGGLAGGYNEQFF.

Concerning this clone itself: Read sequence stops 3 residues before the CDR3 end, and the germline J gene provides the missing end. The chain has TRBV2 and TRBJ1-5; 7 bases line up with TRBD1. Unmatched junction bases numbered 9, after V lost 5 bases and J lost 8 bases. Germline V gene sequence: CDR1 SNHLY, CDR2 FYNNEI. The CDR3 length is 14 residues. The CDR3 region is CASSPEDRIEPQHF. The DNA read from the CDR3 is TGTGCCAGCAGTCCGGAGGACAGGATTGAGCCC.

This clone showed up many times. From the germline J gene comes the end of the CDR3, since the read stops 3 residues before it. The chain employs TRBV12-5 and TRBJ2-1; D ambiguous. From germline, CDR1 is LGHNT and CDR2 FRNRAP. The V and J ends lost 2 bases and 8 bases respectively, with 4 bases between them. There are 11 residues in the CDR3. The part of the CDR3 DNA that was read is TGTGCTAGTGGTTTGAGGGATGAG. Its translation: CASGLRDE. In full, the CDR3 is CASGLRDEQFF.

This clone occurred many times. The sequenced fragment ends 3 residues before the CDR3 boundary, so the rest is inferred from the germline J gene. The chain is built from TRBV5-1 and TRBJ2-3; 10 positions agree with TRBD2. V shed 1 base, J shed 3 bases, and the junction held 11 bases outside the gene matches. The CDR3 length is 18 residues. Looked up from germline, CDR1 is SGHRS and CDR2 is YFSETQ. The DNA read from the CDR3 is TGCGCCAGCAGCTTGCTTCGTGGGCTAGCGGGAGTTACAGATACG. It is translated as CASSLLRGLAGVTDT. The full CDR3 protein reads CASSLLRGLAGVTDTQYF.

This clone was seen repeatedly, ten times or more. The read terminates 3 residues ahead of where the CDR3 ends, so the germline J gene completes it. The genes are TRBV19 and TRBJ1-1, with TRBD1 identical over 9 bases. Germline assignment: CDR1 LNHDA and CDR2 SQIVND (reference sequence). This CDR3 is built from 13 residues. Unmatched junction bases numbered 5, after V lost 5 bases and J lost 7 bases. The chain's CDR3 is CASSYTGGGEAFF. The sequenced part of the CDR3 DNA is TGTGCCAGTAGTTACACAGGGGGCGGTGAA.

This clone was observed at least ten times. The read terminates 3 residues before the CDR3 end, so the remaining end is supplied by the germline J gene. The chain recombines TRBV30 with TRBJ1-6; TRBD1 matches 7 bases. This CDR3 is 14 amino acids long. Germline values: CDR1 GTSNPN, CDR2 SVGIG (reference sequence). The V gene end was trimmed by 0 bases and the J gene end by 7 bases; junction bases not matched to a gene: 3. The DNA read from the CDR3 is TGTGCCTGGAGTGTACAGGGGACAAATTCACCC. Its protein is CAWSVQGTNSP. The CDR3 as a whole reads CAWSVQGTNSPLHF. The full variable domain, in which reference TRBV30 and TRBJ1-6 provide the parts outside the CDR3, is SQTIHQWPATLVQPVGSPLSLECTVEGTSNPNLYWYRQAAGRGLQLLFYSVGIGQISSEVPQNLSASRPQDRQFILSSKKLLLSDSGFYLCAWSVQGTNSPLHFGNGTRLTVT.

This clone was detected ten times or more. The CDR3 end falls 3 residues outside the read, so it is completed with the germline J gene. The chain carries TRBV30 and TRBJ1-2; no reliable D call. CDR1 is GTSNPN, CDR2 SVGIG, per germline (reference sequence). There are 16 residues in the CDR3. V was pared by 0 bases and J by 0 bases, with 14 bases between. CDR3 bases read: TGTGCCTGGAGTGTAAATTGGGCAGCCTCTAACTATGGC. Protein product: CAWSVNWAASNYG. The entire CDR3 protein reads CAWSVNWAASNYGYTF.

The table lists this clone with many counts. The CDR3 end is not reached by the read, which stops 3 residues before it; the germline J gene fills it in. This chain connects TRBV6-4 to TRBJ2-3; D may be TRBD2 (5 bases). The ends were cut back, 2 bases at V and 6 bases at J, with 15 bases in the middle. The germline gives CDR1 MRHNA, CDR2 SNTAGT. This CDR3 contains 15 residues. CDR3 bases read: TGTGCCAGCAGTGACAGCAGATTCCCGGGGGATACG. Translated, it gives CASSDSRFPGDT. The whole CDR3 sequence is CASSDSRFPGDTQYF.

Ten or more counts support this clone. Coverage ceases 3 residues before the CDR3 finishes, and the germline J gene fills in the end. The chain combines TRBV5-4 with TRBJ2-7; no reliable D call. From germline, CDR1 is SGHNT and CDR2 YYREEE (reference sequence). Trimming shortened V by 0 bases and J by 6 bases, and 7 bases separated the two germline ends. The CDR3 loop spans 12 amino acids. The part of the CDR3 DNA that was read is TGTGCCAGCAGCTTGGCCCCGGGCGAG. Protein sequence: CASSLAPGE. The whole CDR3 is CASSLAPGEQYF. The whole variable domain, filled in from reference TRBV5-4 and TRBJ2-7, reads ETGVTQSPTHLIKTRGQQVTLRCSSQSGHNTVSWYQQALGQGPQFIFQYYREEENGRGNFPPRFSGLQFPNYSSELNVNALELDDSALYLCASSLAPGEQYFGPGTRLTVT.

This clone was seen a few times. From the germline J gene comes the end of the CDR3, since the read stops 3 residues before it. The chain couples TRBV7-9 to TRBJ2-2; TRBD1 is a possible D gene (5 bases). CDR3 length equals 14 residues. Germline CDR1 and CDR2: SEHNR and FQNEAQ (reference sequence). The CDR3 sequence: CASSLTASNEKLFF. Partial CDR3 DNA: TGTGCCAGCAGCCTGACAGCGTCTAATGAAAAG.

This clone showed up many times. The read ends 3 residues early relative to the CDR3; the germline J gene fills the gap. The J gene is TRBJ1-6, the V gene TRBV30; 10 bases fit TRBD1. The CDR3 totals 14 residues. Germline V CDR1 and CDR2: GTSNPN, SVGIG (reference sequence). The J segment lost 8 bases and the V segment lost 3 bases, leaving 4 bases of the junction unmatched. The CDR3 bases that were read are TGTGCCTGGAGGCCGACAGGGGGCCATTCACCC. Translating it yields CAWRPTGGHSP. The full-length CDR3 reads as CAWRPTGGHSPLHF.

On this clone itself: Coverage ceases 3 residues before the CDR3 finishes, and the germline J gene fills in the end. The V call is TRBV19, the J call TRBJ1-5; 7 bases fit TRBD1. CDR3 length equals 15 residues. The germline V gene encodes CDR1 LNHDA and CDR2 SQIVND (reference sequence). V shed 5 bases, J shed 6 bases, and the junction held 10 bases outside the gene matches. The sequenced part of the CDR3 DNA is TGTGCCAGTAGTGGTCGACAGGGTGTGGGTCAGCCC. Translating gives CASSGRQGVGQP. The CDR3 in full is CASSGRQGVGQPQHF.

This clone was seen repeatedly, ten times or more. The read ends 3 residues early relative to the CDR3; the germline J gene fills the gap. The gene calls are TRBV7-6 and TRBJ1-2; 7 positions match TRBD1. Germline V gene lookup returns CDR1 SGHVS and CDR2 FNYEAQ. The CDR3 extends over 15 amino acids. V was clipped by 5 bases and J by 6 bases; unmatched bases: 12. The CDR3 region is CASSLRSDRVDGYTF. Incomplete CDR3 DNA: TGTGCCAGCAGCCTACGCTCTGACAGGGTCGATGGC. The complete variable domain, with remaining parts taken from reference TRBV7-6 and TRBJ1-2, reads GAGVSQSPRYKVTKRGQDVALRCDPISGHVSLYWYRQALGQGPEFLTYFNYEAQQDKSGLPNDRFSAERPEGSISTLTIQRTEQRDSAMYRCASSLRSDRVDGYTFGSGTRLTVV.

This clone has ten or more counts. The CDR3 end is not reached by the read, which stops 3 residues before it; the germline J gene fills it in. The chain is built from TRBV9 and TRBJ2-2; a weak D match, TRBD1 (6 bases). Trimming removed 7 bases at V and 6 bases at J, with 16 bases between. CDR1 is SGDLS and CDR2 is YYNGEE in the germline V gene. The CDR3 runs 14 residues. The sequenced part of the CDR3 DNA is TGTGCCAGCCAAGAGGGGGTGGCACCCGGGGAG. Its translation: CASQEGVAPGE. The full CDR3 protein is CASQEGVAPGELFF.

This clone has at least ten counts. The read ends 3 residues before the CDR3 terminus; that terminus is restored from the germline J gene. The chain employs TRBV20-1 and TRBJ1-5, with a possible D match to TRBD1 (6 bases). CDR3 size: 13 residues. Trimming pared 3 bases from V and 4 bases from J, leaving 10 bases between. CDR1 is DFQATT and CDR2 is SNEGSKA in the germline V gene (reference sequence). The CDR3 protein is CSARATGNQPQHF. The covered CDR3 bases are TGCAGTGCTAGGGCTACAGGGAATCAGCCC.

This clone occurred many times. Read data end 3 residues before the CDR3 end; the end is taken from the germline J gene. This chain joins TRBV5-1 and TRBJ2-5; D is tentatively TRBD1 or TRBD2 (6 bases each). Trimming cost V 0 bases and J 6 bases, with 18 bases left between them. Germline CDR1 SGHRS, CDR2 YFSETQ. The length of the CDR3 is 16 residues. The CDR3 spells CASSLGPGEVEKTQYF. CDR3 bases read: TGCGCCAGCAGCTTGGGTCCAGGGGAGGTCGAAAAGACC.

This clone was seen at least ten times. The read halts 3 residues ahead of the CDR3 end, with the missing end drawn from the germline J gene. This chain joins TRBV10-3 and TRBJ1-2, with D tentatively TRBD1 (6 bases). V gave up 3 bases and J gave up 6 bases, with 11 bases separating them. CDR1 is ENHRY and CDR2 is SYGVKD in the germline V gene. This CDR3 is 13 amino acids long. The DNA read from the CDR3 is TGTGCCATCAGTGATATTACAGGGCATGGC. Amino acids: CAISDITGHG. The CDR3 reads in full as CAISDITGHGYTF.